The rows below give T cell receptor beta chains drawn from one sample of a study of cytomegalovirus exposure and HLA in healthy donors. Only in-frame clones appear in the TCRdb table, and some are missing; sequencing was by immunoSEQ multiplex PCR. The sample lists 35,000 to 50,000 clones; about half were seen once. The sequencing sample was made of PBMCs. The receptors originated from a man aged 60 to 75 in good health and CMV-seronegative. Both conserved end residues are part of each CDR3. D genes are given only for firm matches. Clone sizes are given selectively: once, few, many, or a class where the clone is expanded.

J gene	D gene	clone size	V gene	CDR3 DNA	CDR3 protein
TRBJ1-2	TRBD1	.	TRBV5-4	TGTGCCAGCAGCAGGACAGGGGATGGCTACACCTTC	CASSRTGDGYTF
TRBJ2-7	TRBD1	.	TRBV7-2	TGTGCCAGCAGCTTGGCGGGACAGGGAGTCTACGAGCAGTACTTC	CASSLAGQGVYEQYF
TRBJ1-1	.	few	TRBV2	TGTGCCAGCAGTGAAGAGGGACTCGAGGCTTTCTTT	CASSEEGLEAFF
TRBJ1-4	.	.	TRBV11-2	TGTGCCAGCACCCCGAACAGTGGCGAAAAACTGTTTTTT	CASTPNSGEKLFF
TRBJ2-7	.	.	TRBV9	TGTGCCAGCAGCGTAGGACTAGTCGTCGGAGAGCAGTACTTC	CASSVGLVVGEQYF
TRBJ1-1	.	few	TRBV6-5	TGTGCCAGCAGTGGTAGTTTCGCTGAAGCTTTCTTT	CASSGSFAEAFF
TRBJ1-5	.	.	TRBV10-3	TGTGCCATCAGTACCGAAGGGAGAGGCAATCAGCCCCAGCATTTT	CAISTEGRGNQPQHF
TRBJ2-1	.	few	TRBV5-1	TGCGCCAGCAGCCGGGACCAAGGGGGAAATGAGCAGTTCTTC	CASSRDQGGNEQFF
TRBJ1-4	TRBD1	.	TRBV29-1	TGCAGCGTCTTGCCGACAGGGTTAAGTGAAAAACTGTTTTTT	CSVLPTGLSEKLFF
TRBJ1-2	.	.	TRBV18	TGTGCCAGCTCTCCGGACAGAACTAACTATGGCTACACCTTC	CASSPDRTNYGYTF
TRBJ2-3	TRBD2	.	TRBV7-2	TGTGCCAGCGGGACTAGCGGGCGGACCACAGATACGCAGTATTTT	CASGTSGRTTDTQYF
TRBJ2-5	TRBD2	.	TRBV2	TGTGCCAGCAGTACTCAGATAGGGACTAGCGGGACCCAAGAGACCCAGTACTTC	CASSTQIGTSGTQETQYF
TRBJ2-2	.	.	TRBV14	TGTGCCAGCAGCCTGGAGTTGGGCGGGGAGCTGTTTTTT	CASSLELGGELFF
TRBJ2-7	.	.	TRBV2	TGTGCCAGCACCGAGGCGAGGGACTACGAGCAGTACTTC	CASTEARDYEQYF
TRBJ2-7	TRBD1	.	TRBV15	TGTGCCACCAGCAGAACCGGGACAGGGCTTGAAGAGCAGTACTTC	CATSRTGTGLEEQYF
TRBJ1-1	.	.	TRBV11-2	TGTGCCAGCAGCCCTGATTGGGGCGCTGAAGCTTTCTTT	CASSPDWGAEAFF
TRBJ2-3	.	.	TRBV1	TGCACCAGCAGCCATAGCGCCCGCACAGATACGCAGTATTTT	CTSSHSARTDTQYF
TRBJ2-1	TRBD2	.	TRBV6-4	TGTGCCAGCAGTGAAGCGGGAGGGAACAATGAGCAGTTCTTC	CASSEAGGNNEQFF
TRBJ2-7	.	few	TRBV6-5	TGTGCCAGCAGTACTCGACACCCCTACGAGCAGTACTTC	CASSTRHPYEQYF
TRBJ1-5	.	.	TRBV4-3	TGCGCCAGCAGCCAAGGCGGTGCTAGCAATCAGCCCCAGCATTTT	CASSQGGASNQPQHF
TRBJ2-2	.	few	TRBV19	TGTGCCAGTCACTGGACATACACCGGGGAGCTGTTTTTT	CASHWTYTGELFF
TRBJ1-2	TRBD1	.	TRBV30	TGTGCCTGGAGTCGTACCCCAGGGGGGTATGGCTACACCTTC	CAWSRTPGGYGYTF
TRBJ1-2	TRBD1	once	TRBV30	TGTGCCTGGGCCGGGACAGCCTATGGCTACACCTTC	CAWAGTAYGYTF
TRBJ1-6	.	.	TRBV5-1	TGCGCCAGCAGCTTCTCGGAGGGAAATTCACCCCTCCACTTT	CASSFSEGNSPLHF
TRBJ1-1	TRBD1	.	TRBV5-1	TGCGCCAGCCAGGGACAGTTCAACACTGAAGCTTTCTTT	CASQGQFNTEAFF
TRBJ1-1	TRBD1	.	TRBV30	TGTGCCTGGAGTGTACGTCAGGGGGACACTGAAGCTTTCTTT	CAWSVRQGDTEAFF
TRBJ2-2	TRBD2	.	TRBV2	TGTGCCAGCAGGGGGACTAGCGGGCCCACCGGGGAGCTGTTTTTT	CASRGTSGPTGELFF
TRBJ2-7	.	.	TRBV6-6	TGTGCCAGCAGTCCCGCACTAGAAGCAAACGAGCAGTACTTC	CASSPALEANEQYF
TRBJ1-1	.	few	TRBV4-1	TGCGCCAGCAGCCAAGCCGGGGGGTGGAACACTGAAGCTTTCTTT	CASSQAGGWNTEAFF
TRBJ2-7	.	.	TRBV28	TGTGCCAGCAGTTTATTTGCGGGGGCCTCCTACGAGCAGTACTTC	CASSLFAGASYEQYF
TRBJ1-1	TRBD1	once	TRBV9	TGTGCCAGCAGCGTAGGAGGACAGGGCAACACTGAAGCTTTCTTT	CASSVGGQGNTEAFF
TRBJ1-1	.	.	TRBV27	TGTGCCAGCAGTTACCACCAGGGGAACGAAGCTTTCTTT	CASSYHQGNEAFF
TRBJ2-7	.	.	TRBV5-1	TGCGCCAGCAGCTTCACGGGGGGCTCCGGGGACGAGCAGTACTTC	CASSFTGGSGDEQYF
TRBJ2-1	.	.	TRBV14	TGTGCCAGCAGCCAATTACAGCAGAGCTCCTACAATGAGCAGTTCTTC	CASSQLQQSSYNEQFF
TRBJ2-1	.	.	TRBV25-1	TGTGCCAGCAGGGACAACTCCTACAATGAGCAGTTCTTC	CASRDNSYNEQFF
TRBJ2-7	TRBD1	.	TRBV29-1	TGCAGCGTTACCGGGACAGGGGGAGTCGAGCAGTACTTC	CSVTGTGGVEQYF
TRBJ2-3	.	.	TRBV25-1	TGTGCCAGCAGTGAATCCCCTACTCGGGATACGCAGTATTTT	CASSESPTRDTQYF
TRBJ2-7	.	.	TRBV5-1	TGCGCCAGCAGCAGAGAGGACAGTCCGGCAGAGCAGTACTTC	CASSREDSPAEQYF
TRBJ1-2	TRBD1	once	TRBV5-1	TGCGCCAGCAGCGGGGGGACAGGGGGCTATGGCTACACCTTC	CASSGGTGGYGYTF
TRBJ1-2	.	few	TRBV10-3	TGTGCCATCAGTGAAGGCAGGCAGGGCTATGGCTACACCTTC	CAISEGRQGYGYTF
TRBJ1-1	.	.	TRBV10-3	TGTGCCATCAGTGAGGGCTACACTGAAGCTTTCTTT	CAISEGYTEAFF
TRBJ2-1	TRBD1	once	TRBV5-1	TGCGCCAGCAGCTTGGGGGGACCCGGGACAGCTTCCTACAATGAGCAGTTCTTC	CASSLGGPGTASYNEQFF
TRBJ2-7	TRBD1	.	TRBV5-1	TGCGCCAGCAGCCCCACTCCCCCCAGAGGGACAGGGGTTCCCTACGAGCAGTACTTC	CASSPTPPRGTGVPYEQYF
TRBJ2-6	.	once	TRBV28	TGTGCCAGCAGTTCACCGGGGGCTGGGGCCAACGTCCTGACTTTC	CASSSPGAGANVLTF
TRBJ2-1	TRBD2	.	TRBV6-4	TGTGCCAGCAGTGCTCTAGCGGGAGGGGGAGAGCAGTTCTTC	CASSALAGGGEQFF
TRBJ1-5	.	few	TRBV23-1	TGCGCCCGACTTAAGGCCGACAGGTCAGAACGGCCCCAGCATTTT	CARLKADRSERPQHF
TRBJ1-2	.	once	TRBV5-1	TGCGCCAGCAGTGAGGGAGACAACTATGGCTACACCTTC	CASSEGDNYGYTF
TRBJ1-4	.	.	TRBV5-1	TGCGCCAGCAGCTTGGAACGGGGAAAACTGTTTTTT	CASSLERGKLFF
TRBJ1-1	.	few	TRBV6-1	TGTGCCAGCAGTGCCGGGACAAAGAACACTGAAGCTTTCTTT	CASSAGTKNTEAFF
TRBJ2-5	.	.	TRBV29-1	TGCAGCGGGAGAGGTGAGACCCAGTACTTC	CSGRGETQYF
TRBJ2-5	TRBD2	.	TRBV5-1	TGCGCCAGCAGCTTGACCGCGGGAGAAGAGACCCAGTACTTC	CASSLTAGEETQYF
TRBJ1-5	TRBD1	.	TRBV7-2	TGTGCCAGCAGCCCAGACGGACAGGGTGGCCAGCCCCAGCATTTT	CASSPDGQGGQPQHF
TRBJ2-7	TRBD1	few	TRBV10-1	TGCGCCAGCAGTGAAGGGACAGGGTCCCCCTACGAGCAGTACTTC	CASSEGTGSPYEQYF
TRBJ2-1	.	.	TRBV6-1	TGTGCCAGCAGTGAACGGGAGTTCTACAATGAGCAGTTCTTC	CASSEREFYNEQFF
TRBJ1-2	.	.	TRBV6-6	TGTGCCAGCAGCCGACCCGCGCAGGGGACAATCTATGGCTACACCTTC	CASSRPAQGTIYGYTF
TRBJ2-1	TRBD1	.	TRBV12-5	TGTGCTAGTGGCAGGGGGAGAAATGATAATGAGCAGTTCTTC	CASGRGRNDNEQFF
TRBJ2-7	.	.	TRBV10-2	TGCGCCAGCAGTGAGTTTATGAGCAACGAGCAGTACTTC	CASSEFMSNEQYF